A single sample is the source of the 14 T cell receptor beta chains below, sequenced in a study of CD8 T cells in Susac syndrome. RNA, at about 0.5 to 1 ug, was reverse transcribed with random hexamers. TCRdb re-analysed the immunoSEQ multiplex PCR reads in MiXCR, keeping a single row per CDR3 protein. The sample comprises approximately 83,000 distinct CDR3 sequences, around 94% of which are singletons, and less than 0.95% rests with the top ten. Sequenced input: CD8+ T cells from PBMCs. The receptor source for this set is a human donor with Susac syndrome.

The rearrangement joins TRBV19 to TRBJ2-5, with D perhaps matching TRBD2 (5 bases). Trimming stripped 0 bases from V and 5 bases from J, with 10 bases between. The CDR3 is made up of 14 amino acids. Germline CDR1 and CDR2: LNHDA and SQIVND (reference sequence). The CDR3 is CASSIESGWETQYF. DNA of the CDR3: TGTGCCAGTAGTATAGAGAGCGGCTGGGAGACCCAGTACTTC.

This clonotype was seen only once. The rearrangement joins TRBV15 to TRBJ2-1, with 8 bases aligning to TRBD1. This CDR3 is built from 15 residues. Germline CDR1 and CDR2: LNHNV and YYDKDF (reference sequence). V was clipped by 3 bases and J by 5 bases; unmatched bases: 6. CDR3 region: CATSRDRDLDNEQFF. CDR3 DNA sequence: TGTGCCACCAGCAGGGACAGGGATTTGGACAATGAGCAGTTCTTC.

The chain links TRBV7-2 to TRBJ2-7, with 7 bases fitting TRBD1. This CDR3 is built from 14 residues. Germline V lookup: CDR1 SGHTA, CDR2 FQGNSA. With 4 bases clipped from V and 6 bases from J, the junction kept 9 bases outside the gene matches. CDR3 in amino acids: CASSSYRGLGEQYF. DNA for the CDR3: TGTGCCAGCAGCTCTTATAGGGGGCTAGGCGAGCAGTACTTC.

The chain combines TRBV13 with TRBJ2-4; 7 nucleotides agree with TRBD2. CDR3 length equals 15 residues. The germline V gene has CDR1 PRHDT and CDR2 FYEKMQ (reference sequence). V trimming: 5 bases; J trimming: 3 bases; junction bases outside the gene matches: 7. The CDR3 nucleotides are TGTGCCAGCAGCGCGGCGGGGGTAATCAAAAACATTCAGTACTTC. Translating it yields CASSAAGVIKNIQYF. Combining the CDR3 with reference TRBV13 and TRBJ2-4 gives the whole variable domain AAGVIQSPRHLIKEKRETATLKCYPIPRHDTVYWYQQGPGQDPQFLISFYEKMQSDKGSIPDRFSAQQFSDYHSELNMSSLELGDSALYFCASSAAGVIKNIQYFGAGTRLSVL.

This sequence joins TRBV18 and TRBJ2-7; TRBD2 is a possible D gene (7 bases). CDR1 KGHSH and CDR2 LQKENI come from the germline V gene. The CDR3 totals 16 residues. Trimming removed 2 bases at V and 1 base at J, with 15 bases between. CDR3 amino acids: CASSPSTGAGSYEQYF. CDR3 DNA: TGTGCCAGCTCACCATCGACAGGAGCGGGGTCCTACGAGCAGTACTTC.

The chain carries TRBV5-1 and TRBJ2-5, with D perhaps TRBD1 (5 bases). With 5 bases removed from V and 7 bases from J, the gap between germline ends came to 12 bases. CDR3 length: 12 residues. Germline values: CDR1 SGHRS, CDR2 YFSETQ. The CDR3 here is CASRDTTVTQYF. The CDR3 DNA is TGCGCCAGCAGGGACACCACTGTGACCCAGTACTTC. The full variable domain, completed using reference TRBV5-1 and TRBJ2-5, is KAGVTQTPRYLIKTRGQQVTLSCSPISGHRSVSWYQQTPGQGLQFLFEYFSETQRNKGNFPGRFSGRQFSNSRSEMNVSTLELGDSALYLCASRDTTVTQYFGPGTRLLVL.

The V gene is TRBV4-2, the J gene TRBJ2-7, with 12 bases lining up with TRBD2. Germline CDR1 LGHNA, CDR2 YNFKEQ. CDR3 length: 19 amino acids. J lost 3 bases, V lost 0 bases, and 12 bases had no gene match. The CDR3 is CASSQDLGLAGGFRYEQYF. The CDR3 DNA sequence: TGTGCCAGCAGCCAAGATCTTGGGCTAGCGGGAGGGTTCCGCTACGAGCAGTACTTC.

The genes are TRBV7-9 and TRBJ1-2, with D hard to call. The CDR3 is 13 amino acids. V was trimmed by 5 bases and J by 6 bases, leaving 13 bases between them. Per germline, CDR1 SEHNR and CDR2 FQNEAQ (reference sequence). The CDR3 DNA follows: TGTGCCAGCAGCCCCCCTAGGACGGATGGCTACACCTTC. It codes for CASSPPRTDGYTF. Using reference TRBV7-9 and TRBJ1-2 for the parts outside the CDR3, the full variable domain is DTGVSQNPRHKITKRGQNVTFRCDPISEHNRLYWYRQTLGQGPEFLTYFQNEAQLEKSRLLSDRFSAERPKGSFSTLEIQRTEQGDSAMYLCASSPPRTDGYTFGSGTRLTVV.

The V and J genes are TRBV25-1 and TRBJ2-5; TRBD2 matches at 7 bases. The CDR3 spans 14 residues. Germline V gene sequence: CDR1 MGHDK, CDR2 SYGVNS. J lost 5 bases, V lost 1 base, and 4 bases had no gene match. Here the CDR3 reads CASSEWGGKETQYF. The CDR3 coding sequence is TGTGCCAGCAGTGAATGGGGAGGGAAGGAGACCCAGTACTTC.

This chain connects TRBV5-4 to TRBJ2-1; 8 nucleotides line up with TRBD2. Germline V lookup: CDR1 SGHNT, CDR2 YYREEE (reference sequence). CDR3 length: 17 amino acids. V shed 4 bases and J 5 bases; nucleotides not matched to a gene: 14. CDR3 loop: CASSLGEAGESNNEQFF. The CDR3, as DNA: TGTGCCAGCAGCCTGGGGGAAGCGGGGGAGTCTAACAATGAGCAGTTCTTC.

The genes are TRBV7-9 and TRBJ2-1, with D possibly matching TRBD2 (5 bases). Germline V gene sequence: CDR1 SEHNR, CDR2 FQNEAQ (reference sequence). Trimming took off 3 bases at V and 7 bases at J, with 16 bases between the two ends. CDR3 size: 15 residues. This CDR3 is CASSFVVAYTNEQFF. CDR3 in DNA: TGTGCCAGCAGCTTTGTGGTAGCGTATACAAATGAGCAGTTCTTC.

DNA of the CDR3: TGTGCCAGCAGCCCAGGGGTACAGGGACTCGACGAGCAGTACTTC. Residues: CASSPGVQGLDEQYF. The V call is TRBV27, the J call TRBJ2-7; D is tentatively TRBD1 or TRBD2 (6 bases each). The CDR3 totals 15 residues. Germline lookup yields CDR1 MNHEY and CDR2 SMNVEV (reference sequence). With 6 bases removed from V and 5 bases from J, the gap between germline ends came to 20 bases.

The chain recombines TRBV19 with TRBJ1-2; 7 bases agree with TRBD1. This CDR3 has 16 amino acids. Germline-derived CDR1 and CDR2 are LNHDA and SQIVND (reference sequence). The junction had 17 bases not matched to a gene; V was cut back by 6 bases and J by 7 bases. The chain's CDR3 is CASSPYGTDPSGGYTF. DNA of the CDR3: TGTGCCAGTAGCCCCTACGGGACAGACCCCTCGGGTGGCTACACCTTC.

This clonotype occurred a few times. The chain employs TRBV13 and TRBJ2-7, with a possible D match to TRBD1 (6 bases). Trimming took off 4 bases at V and 5 bases at J, with 18 bases between the two ends. The CDR3 sequence is 15 residues long. CDR1 is PRHDT and CDR2 is FYEKMQ in the germline V gene (reference sequence). The CDR3 DNA reads TGTGCCAGCAGCTCCTACGACAGGAACCCCCACGAGCAGTACTTC. Its translation: CASSSYDRNPHEQYF.